The entry below describes one T cell receptor beta chain. There are a few counts of this clonotype. The clone's antigen remains unknown. No base qualities exist here, and no much larger clone lies one base off it. Data came from an Illumina HiSeq 1500. The public reads were run again by TCRdb, first through fastp at Q25 and then through MiXCR, and only productive beta chains were kept. Rows are unified per CDR3 protein, each entry keeping the most common DNA and genes. For this sample the table gives around 89,000 distinct CDR3 sequences, of which approximately 32% were detected only once. 71% of the sample belongs to the ten largest clones. Interpreted using the paper, the treatment or condition label stands for: in vitro stimulation with specific CMV peptide epitopes to enrich CMV-specific T cells. This sample is drawn from a study of T cell repertoires in cytomegalovirus infection (dated by TCRdb to the late 2010s). Describing the broader study: Alongside well-studied HLA-B-restricted epitopes, the peptide stimulations were aimed at recently identified HLA-C-restricted CMV epitopes, whose presentation resists viral immunomodulation. Because public TCR beta signatures pointed to carriage of CMV infection together with the matching HLA type, the HLA type of each donor mattered for the analysis. Overall study results and their limits: Cumulative frequency of public TCR beta family members discriminated carriers of CMV infection plus the relevant HLA type in this cohort and an independent roughly 340-donor cohort. The ex vivo response was dominated by HLA-C-restricted CMV-specific TCR beta clonotypes, and the single most frequent clonotype in two of eight donors was supplied by these HLA-C-restricted clonotypes.

The CDR3 starts with the cysteine, ends with the phenylalanine, and has 15 residues. The only DNA kept is the CDR3, 45 bases in frame from the first base. CDR1 and CDR2, looked up from the germline V gene, are SNHLY and FYNNEI. Trimmed from V: 7 bases; trimmed from J: 0 bases; junction bases lacking a gene match: 3. This receptor chain uses TRBV2 and TRBJ1-6; 7 junctional bases match TRBD1. This clonotype was sampled from a human donor in good health (CMV status not recorded). Some clones in this sample may be carry-over from other donors' samples. The material was CD8+ T cells from cultured PBMCs, obtained from culture after CMV antigen stimulation. CDR3 region: CASKGDSSYNSPLHF. The nucleotide sequence is TGTGCCAGCAAAGGGGACAGCTCCTATAATTCACCCCTCCACTTT. Reference TRBV2 and TRBJ1-6 proteins supply the regions before and after the CDR3; the full variable domain is: EPEVTQTPSHQVTQMGQEVILRCVPISNHLYFYWYRQILGQKVEFLVSFYNNEISEKSEIFDDQFSVERPDGSNFTLKIRSTKLEDSAMYFCASKGDSSYNSPLHFGNGTRLTVT.